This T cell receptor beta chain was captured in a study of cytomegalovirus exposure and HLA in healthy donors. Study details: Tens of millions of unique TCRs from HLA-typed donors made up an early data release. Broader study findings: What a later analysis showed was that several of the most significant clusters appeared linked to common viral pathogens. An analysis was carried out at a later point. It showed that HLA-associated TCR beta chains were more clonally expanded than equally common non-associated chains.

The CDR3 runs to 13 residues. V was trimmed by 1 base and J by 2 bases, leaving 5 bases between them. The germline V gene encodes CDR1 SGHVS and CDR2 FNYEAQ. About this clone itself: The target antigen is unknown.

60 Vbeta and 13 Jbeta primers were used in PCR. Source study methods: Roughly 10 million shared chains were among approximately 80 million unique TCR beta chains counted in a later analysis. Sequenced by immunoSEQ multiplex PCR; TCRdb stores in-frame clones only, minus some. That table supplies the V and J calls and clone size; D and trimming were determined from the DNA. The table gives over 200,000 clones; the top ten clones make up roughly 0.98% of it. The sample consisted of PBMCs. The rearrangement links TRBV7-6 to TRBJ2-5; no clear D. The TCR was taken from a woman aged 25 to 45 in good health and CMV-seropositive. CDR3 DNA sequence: TGTGCCAGCAGCTTAGGGCAGCAAGAGACCCAGTACTTC. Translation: CASSLGQQETQYF.